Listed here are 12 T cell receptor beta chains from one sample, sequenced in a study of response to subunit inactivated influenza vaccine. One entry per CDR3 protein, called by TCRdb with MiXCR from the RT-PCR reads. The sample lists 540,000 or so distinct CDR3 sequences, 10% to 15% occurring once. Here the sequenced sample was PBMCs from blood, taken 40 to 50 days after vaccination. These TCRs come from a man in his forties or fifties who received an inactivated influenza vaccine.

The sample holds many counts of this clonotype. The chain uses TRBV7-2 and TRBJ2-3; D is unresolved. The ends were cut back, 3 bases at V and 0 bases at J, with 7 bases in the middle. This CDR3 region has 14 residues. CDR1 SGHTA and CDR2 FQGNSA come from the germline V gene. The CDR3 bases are TGTGCCAGCAGCTTTTGGGGTAGCACAGATACGCAGTATTTT. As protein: CASSFWGSTDTQYF.

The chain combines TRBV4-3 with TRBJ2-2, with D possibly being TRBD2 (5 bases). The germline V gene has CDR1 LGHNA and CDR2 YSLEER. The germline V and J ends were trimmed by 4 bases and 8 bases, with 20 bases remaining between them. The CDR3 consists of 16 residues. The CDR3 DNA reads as TGCGCCAGCAGCCCACCGACTACGGCCCTACATGGGGAGCTGTTTTTT. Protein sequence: CASSPPTTALHGELFF.

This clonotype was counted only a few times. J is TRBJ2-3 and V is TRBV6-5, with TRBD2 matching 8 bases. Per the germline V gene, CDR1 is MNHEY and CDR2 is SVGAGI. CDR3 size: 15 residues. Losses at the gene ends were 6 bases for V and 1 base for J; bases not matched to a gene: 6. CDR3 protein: CASSYTGGGTDTQYF. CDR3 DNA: TGTGCCAGCAGCTACACGGGGGGGGGCACAGATACGCAGTATTTT.

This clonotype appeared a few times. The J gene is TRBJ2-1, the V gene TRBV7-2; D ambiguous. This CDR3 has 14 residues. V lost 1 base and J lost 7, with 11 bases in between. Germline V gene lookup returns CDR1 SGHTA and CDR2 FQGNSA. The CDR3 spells CASSLGIARNEQFF. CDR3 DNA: TGTGCCAGCAGCTTAGGGATCGCTAGAAATGAGCAGTTCTTC.

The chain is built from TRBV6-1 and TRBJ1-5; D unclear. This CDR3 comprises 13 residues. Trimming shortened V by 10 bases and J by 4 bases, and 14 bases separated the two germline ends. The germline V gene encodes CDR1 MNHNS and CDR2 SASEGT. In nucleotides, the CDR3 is TGTGCCAACCGGACGAGAGAGAATCAGCCCCAGCATTTT. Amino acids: CANRTRENQPQHF.

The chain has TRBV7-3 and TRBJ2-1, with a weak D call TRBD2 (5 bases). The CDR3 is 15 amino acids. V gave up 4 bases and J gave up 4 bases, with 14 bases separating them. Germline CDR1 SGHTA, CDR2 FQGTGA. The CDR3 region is CASSSGLTSYNEQFF. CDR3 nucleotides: TGTGCCAGCAGCTCTGGACTGACCTCTTACAATGAGCAGTTCTTC.

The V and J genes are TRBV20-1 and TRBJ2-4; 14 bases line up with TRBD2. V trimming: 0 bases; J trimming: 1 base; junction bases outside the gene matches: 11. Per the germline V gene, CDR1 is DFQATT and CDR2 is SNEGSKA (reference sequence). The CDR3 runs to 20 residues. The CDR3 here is CSARDPGTSGSGMAKNIQYF. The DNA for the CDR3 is TGCAGTGCTAGAGATCCCGGGACTAGCGGGAGTGGAATGGCCAAAAACATTCAGTACTTC.

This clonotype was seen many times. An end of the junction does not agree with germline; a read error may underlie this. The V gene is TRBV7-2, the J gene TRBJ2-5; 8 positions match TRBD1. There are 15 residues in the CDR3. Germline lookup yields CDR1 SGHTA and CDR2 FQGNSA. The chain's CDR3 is CASSLVGQGRETQYF. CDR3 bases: TGTGCCAGCAGTTTAGTCGGACAGGGCCGGGAGACCCAGTACTTC.

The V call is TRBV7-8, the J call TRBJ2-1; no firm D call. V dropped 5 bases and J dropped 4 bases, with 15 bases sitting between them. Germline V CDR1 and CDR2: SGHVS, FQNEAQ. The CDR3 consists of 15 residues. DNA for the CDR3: TGTGCCAGCAGCCCAAGGATAATTTCATACAATGAGCAGTTCTTC. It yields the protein CASSPRIISYNEQFF.

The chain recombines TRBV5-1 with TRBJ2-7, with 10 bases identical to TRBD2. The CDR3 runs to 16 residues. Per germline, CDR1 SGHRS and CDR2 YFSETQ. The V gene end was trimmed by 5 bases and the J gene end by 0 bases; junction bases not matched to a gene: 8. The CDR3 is CASSLGSSGSSYEQYF. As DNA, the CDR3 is TGCGCCAGCAGTCTCGGGTCTAGCGGGAGCTCCTACGAGCAGTACTTC. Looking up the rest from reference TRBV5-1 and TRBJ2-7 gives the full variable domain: KAGVTQTPRYLIKTRGQQVTLSCSPISGHRSVSWYQQTPGQGLQFLFEYFSETQRNKGNFPGRFSGRQFSNSRSEMNVSTLELGDSALYLCASSLGSSGSSYEQYFGPGTRLTVT.

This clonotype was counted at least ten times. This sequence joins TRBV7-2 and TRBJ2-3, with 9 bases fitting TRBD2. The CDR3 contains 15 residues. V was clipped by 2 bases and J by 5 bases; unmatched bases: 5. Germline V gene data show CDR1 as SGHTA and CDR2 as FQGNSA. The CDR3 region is CASSLFALAGDTQYF. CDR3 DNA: TGTGCCAGCAGCTTATTTGCACTAGCGGGAGATACGCAGTATTTT. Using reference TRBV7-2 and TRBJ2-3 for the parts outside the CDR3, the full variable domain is GAGVSQSPSNKVTEKGKDVELRCDPISGHTALYWYRQSLGQGLEFLIYFQGNSAPDKSGLPSDRFSAERTGGSVSTLTIQRTQQEDSAVYLCASSLFALAGDTQYFGPGTRLTVL.

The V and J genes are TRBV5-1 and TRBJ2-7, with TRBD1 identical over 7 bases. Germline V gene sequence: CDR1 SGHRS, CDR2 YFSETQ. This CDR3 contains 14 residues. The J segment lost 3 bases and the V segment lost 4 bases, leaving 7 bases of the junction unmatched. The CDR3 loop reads CASSGTDRLYEQYF. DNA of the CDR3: TGCGCCAGCAGCGGGACGGACAGGCTCTACGAGCAGTACTTC.